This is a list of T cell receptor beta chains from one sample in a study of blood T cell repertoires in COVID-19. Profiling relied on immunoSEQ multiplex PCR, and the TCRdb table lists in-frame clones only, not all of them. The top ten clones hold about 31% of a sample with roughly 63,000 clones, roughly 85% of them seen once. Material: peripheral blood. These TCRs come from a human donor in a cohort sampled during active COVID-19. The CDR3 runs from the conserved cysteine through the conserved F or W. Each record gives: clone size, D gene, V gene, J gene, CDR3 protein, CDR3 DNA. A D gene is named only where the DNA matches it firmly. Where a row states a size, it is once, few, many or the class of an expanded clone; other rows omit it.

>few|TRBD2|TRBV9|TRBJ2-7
CASSVAGRGLDEQYF
TGTGCCAGCAGCGTAGCCGGGAGGGGTTTGGACGAGCAGTACTTC
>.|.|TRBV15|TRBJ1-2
CATSPQGAHLYGYTF
TGTGCCACCAGCCCACAGGGCGCTCACCTCTATGGCTACACCTTC
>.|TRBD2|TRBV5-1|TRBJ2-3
CASRPIAGGDTQYF
TGCGCCAGCCGCCCTATAGCGGGAGGAGATACGCAGTATTTT
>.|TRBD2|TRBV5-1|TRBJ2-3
CASSLATGGSTDTQYF
TGCGCCAGCAGCTTGGCGACGGGAGGGTCCACAGATACGCAGTATTTT
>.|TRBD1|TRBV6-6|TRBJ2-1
CASSFLDRGKREQFF
TGTGCCAGCAGTTTCTTGGACAGGGGGAAACGTGAGCAGTTCTTC
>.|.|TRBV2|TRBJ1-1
CASSKQGGNTEAFF
TGTGCCAGCAGTAAACAGGGCGGGAACACTGAAGCTTTCTTT
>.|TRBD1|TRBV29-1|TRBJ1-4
CSVRTGGNEKLFF
TGCAGCGTTCGGACAGGGGGAAATGAAAAACTGTTTTTT
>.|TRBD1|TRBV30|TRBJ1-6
CAWRGTTGSNSPLHF
TGTGCCTGGAGGGGGACGACAGGGAGTAATTCACCCCTCCACTTT
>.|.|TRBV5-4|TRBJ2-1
CASSFGGSSYNEQFF
TGTGCCAGCAGCTTTGGCGGAAGCTCCTACAATGAGCAGTTCTTC
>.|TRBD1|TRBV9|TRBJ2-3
CASSGQGFTGDTQYF
TGTGCCAGCAGCGGACAGGGTTTCACAGGGGATACGCAGTATTTT
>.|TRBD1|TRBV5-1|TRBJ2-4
CASSSGQAQLAKNIQYF
TGCGCCAGCAGCTCAGGACAGGCCCAACTAGCCAAAAACATTCAGTACTTC
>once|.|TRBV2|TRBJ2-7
CASNTLAGTYEQYF
TGTGCCAGCAACACTTTGGCGGGAACCTACGAGCAGTACTTC
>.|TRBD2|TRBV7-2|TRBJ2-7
CASSLGLAGRFGSYEQYF
TGTGCCAGCAGCTTAGGACTAGCGGGACGGTTTGGGTCCTACGAGCAGTACTTC
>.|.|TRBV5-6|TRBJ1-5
CASSRGTQPQHF
TGTGCCAGCAGCAGGGGGACTCAGCCCCAGCATTTT
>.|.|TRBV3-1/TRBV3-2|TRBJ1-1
CASSRSGEGTEAFF
TGTGCCAGCAGCCGTTCAGGGGAGGGTACTGAAGCTTTCTTT
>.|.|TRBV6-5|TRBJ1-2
CASSYLGLAGYTF
TGTGCCAGCAGTTACCTGGGGCTGGCTGGCTACACCTTC
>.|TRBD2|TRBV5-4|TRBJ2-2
CASSSVAGGNTGELFF
TGTGCCAGCAGTTCAGTAGCGGGGGGGAACACCGGGGAGCTGTTTTTT
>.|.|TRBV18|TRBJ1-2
CASSPRHQDGYTF
TGTGCCAGCTCACCCCGGCATCAGGATGGCTACACCTTC
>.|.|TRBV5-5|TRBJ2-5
CASSLPRAQETQYF
TGTGCCAGCAGCCTCCCCAGGGCGCAGGAGACCCAGTACTTC
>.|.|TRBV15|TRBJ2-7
CATSRDRQGGSEQYF
TGTGCCACCAGCAGAGACCGCCAGGGGGGAAGCGAGCAGTACTTC
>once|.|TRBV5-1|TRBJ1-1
CASSLGDLEGGTEAFF
TGCGCCAGCAGCTTGGGGGATCTAGAGGGTGGCACTGAAGCTTTCTTT
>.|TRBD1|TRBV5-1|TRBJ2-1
CASSLVQGAVYNEQFF
TGCGCCAGCAGCTTGGTTCAGGGGGCGGTCTACAATGAGCAGTTCTTC
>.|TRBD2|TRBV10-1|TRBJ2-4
CASSNGLAGTKNIQYF
TGCGCCAGCTCTAATGGACTAGCGGGAACCAAAAACATTCAGTACTTC
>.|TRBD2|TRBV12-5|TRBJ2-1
CASGLSITGTSGTIFNEQFF
TGTGCTAGTGGTCTGTCCATAACCGGGACTAGCGGGACGATTTTCAATGAGCAGTTCTTC
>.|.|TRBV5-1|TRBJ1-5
CASSADSNQPQHF
TGCGCCAGCAGCGCGGATAGCAATCAGCCCCAGCATTTT
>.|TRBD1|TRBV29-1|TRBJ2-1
CSVGGTGGRFGNEQFF
TGCAGCGTTGGTGGGACAGGGGGCAGATTTGGAAATGAGCAGTTCTTC
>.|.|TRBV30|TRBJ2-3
CAWTGTSTDTQYF
TGTGCCTGGACCGGGACTAGCACAGATACGCAGTATTTT
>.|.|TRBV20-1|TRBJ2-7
CSARAREQYF
TGCAGTGCTAGGGCGCGGGAGCAGTACTTC
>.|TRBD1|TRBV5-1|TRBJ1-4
CASSSGQGSEKLFF
TGCGCCAGCAGCTCGGGACAGGGGTCTGAAAAACTGTTTTTT
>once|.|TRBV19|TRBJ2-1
CASTSGGTLDNEQFF
TGTGCCAGTACCTCCGGCGGAACCCTAGATAATGAGCAGTTCTTC
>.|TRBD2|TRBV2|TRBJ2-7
CASRSYGVSGSYEQYF
TGTGCCAGCAGGTCATATGGGGTTAGCGGGAGCTACGAGCAGTACTTC
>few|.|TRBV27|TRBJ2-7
CASSSPGRQYF
TGTGCCAGCAGTTCCCCCGGTCGCCAGTACTTC
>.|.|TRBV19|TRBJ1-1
CASRTPGTQKGWDTEAFF
TGTGCCAGTAGAACCCCCGGGACACAGAAAGGGTGGGACACTGAAGCTTTCTTT
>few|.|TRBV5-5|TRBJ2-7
CASSLDSFYEQYF
TGTGCCAGCAGTTTGGACAGTTTCTACGAGCAGTACTTC
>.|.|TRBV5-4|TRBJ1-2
CASSSGHSYGYTF
TGTGCCAGCAGCTCTGGACACTCCTATGGCTACACCTTC
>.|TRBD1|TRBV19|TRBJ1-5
CASSMSGGGTATIYYF
TGTGCCAGTAGTATGTCGGGTGGAGGGACAGCAACCATCTACTATTTT
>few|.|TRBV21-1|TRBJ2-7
CASSSKGIQAPLIYEQYF
TGTGCCAGCAGCAGCAAAGGGATACAGGCCCCGTTAATATACGAGCAGTACTTC
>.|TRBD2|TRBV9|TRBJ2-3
CASNQPPKRETTDTQYF
TGTGCCAGCAACCAACCCCCAAAGCGGGAGACTACAGATACGCAGTATTTT
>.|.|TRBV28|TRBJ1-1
CASSLMGGLEAFF
TGTGCCAGCAGTTTAATGGGGGGTCTTGAAGCTTTCTTT
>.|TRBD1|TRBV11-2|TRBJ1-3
CASSPGTVRSGNTIYF
TGTGCCAGCAGCCCGGGGACAGTTCGCTCTGGAAACACCATATATTTT
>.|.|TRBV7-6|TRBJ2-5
CASSPRRQETQYF
TGTGCCAGCAGCCCCCGGCGGCAAGAGACCCAGTACTTC
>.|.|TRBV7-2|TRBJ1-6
CASSYGPGTRGSPLHF
TGTGCCAGCAGCTATGGACCGGGAACCAGGGGTTCACCCCTCCACTTT